Each of the 8 T cell receptor beta chains below was sequenced from the same sample in a study of technical replicates of blood from a few donors (dated by TCRdb to about 2017). The library was prepared using the immunoSEQ multiplex PCR assay. TCRdb took this table from immuneACCESS and kept in-frame rearrangements with V and J called. Such tables lack part of the clones; where checked against another copy, unresolved V genes explain under half of the gap, and the rest is unexplained. A total of about 100,000 clones appear in this sample, over 90% of them only once. The ten largest make up approximately 0.21% of the sample. Source material: T cells isolated from PBMCs. The receptors come from a human donor in good health.

CDR3 protein: CASSQEGGPANTDTQYF. CDR3 in DNA: TGTGCCAGCAGCCAAGAAGGGGGCCCAGCCAACACAGATACGCAGTATTTT. The V call is TRBV14, the J call TRBJ2-3; TRBD1 aligns across 7 bases. V gave up 0 bases and J gave up 2 bases; unmatched junction bases: 8. Germline values: CDR1 SGHDN, CDR2 FVKESK. CDR3 length: 17 residues.

V is TRBV4-2 and J is TRBJ2-7; 7 bases line up with TRBD2. Trimming at V came to 1 base and at J to 3 bases, leaving 9 bases not matched to a gene. Germline V gene data show CDR1 as LGHNA and CDR2 as YNFKEQ. This CDR3 spans 16 amino acids. The CDR3 bases are TGTGCCAGCAGCCAAGGCTCTAGCGGTGGGAACTACGAGCAGTACTTC. Amino acids: CASSQGSSGGNYEQYF.

The CDR3 reads CASTPDRGGEQYF. For the CDR3, the DNA is TGTGCCAGCACCCCGGACAGGGGTGGGGAGCAGTACTTC. The chain combines TRBV2 with TRBJ2-7; 9 bases agree with TRBD1. The CDR3 runs to 13 residues. V shed 7 bases, J shed 7 bases, and the junction held 8 bases outside the gene matches. Looked up from germline, CDR1 is SNHLY and CDR2 is FYNNEI.

This rearrangement joins TRBV4-1 to TRBJ2-7; 8 nucleotides line up with TRBD2. V was pared by 0 bases and J by 6 bases, with 7 bases of the junction left unmatched. CDR3 length: 15 amino acids. Germline V gene lookup returns CDR1 MGHRA and CDR2 YSYEKL. DNA of the CDR3: TGCGCCAGCAGCCAAGACCAGCGGGGGATTCGCGAGCAGTACTTC. This sequence encodes CASSQDQRGIREQYF.

The chain has TRBV30 and TRBJ1-6; D ambiguous. With 2 bases removed from V and 8 bases from J, the gap between germline ends came to 13 bases. Germline V gives CDR1 GTSNPN, CDR2 SVGIG (reference sequence). The CDR3 totals 14 residues. Here the CDR3 reads CAWSSGQTHSPLHF. The CDR3 DNA is TGTGCCTGGAGTAGCGGCCAAACCCATTCACCCCTCCACTTT.

This sequence joins TRBV27 and TRBJ2-2; 8 positions match TRBD2. The CDR3 contains 14 residues. V shed 7 bases, J shed 3 bases, and the junction held 4 bases outside the gene matches. Germline V gives CDR1 MNHEY, CDR2 SMNVEV (reference sequence). CDR3 sequence: CASTLLADTGELFF. The CDR3 DNA reads TGTGCCAGCACCCTACTAGCGGACACCGGGGAGCTGTTTTTT.

The V gene is TRBV30, the J gene TRBJ2-1, with TRBD2 as a possible D gene (5 bases). This CDR3 spans 14 amino acids. Trimming took 0 bases from V and 3 from J, leaving 9 bases between them. Germline V gene sequence: CDR1 GTSNPN, CDR2 SVGIG (reference sequence). This CDR3 is CAWSVGGIYNEQFF. The CDR3, as DNA: TGTGCCTGGAGTGTTGGAGGTATCTACAATGAGCAGTTCTTC.

This chain uses TRBV7-3 with TRBJ2-2; TRBD2 matches 9 bases. This CDR3 is 16 amino acids long. V lost 5 bases, J lost 1 base, and 5 bases stayed unmatched. CDR1 is SGHTA and CDR2 is FQGTGA in the germline V gene. In nucleotides, the CDR3 is TGTGCCAGCAGCCCACCAGCGGGGGGGAACACCGGGGAGCTGTTTTTT. It codes for CASSPPAGGNTGELFF.